This T cell receptor beta chain was identified during a study of long-term antiretroviral therapy in people with HIV. The junction had 5 bases not matched to a gene; V was cut back by 2 bases and J by 5 bases. The CDR3 is 17 amino acids. In germline, CDR1 is KGHSH, CDR2 LQKENI. The libraries were made with immunoSEQ v3.0 at survey level. Repertoires were generated with immunoSEQ multiplex PCR, while TCRdb's copy carries only in-frame clones and drops some. The sample carries approximately 17,000 clones, about 81% recorded once. Material: unsorted PBMCs, obtained nearly 3.3 years after starting antiretroviral therapy. The genes are TRBV18 and TRBJ2-1; 14 bases align to TRBD2. The TCR sequence derives from a woman in her thirties or forties with HIV. The CDR3 reads CASSPDLGLAGDNEQFF. The CDR3 region has the DNA TGTGCCAGCTCACCAGACTTGGGACTAGCGGGGGACAATGAGCAGTTCTTC.